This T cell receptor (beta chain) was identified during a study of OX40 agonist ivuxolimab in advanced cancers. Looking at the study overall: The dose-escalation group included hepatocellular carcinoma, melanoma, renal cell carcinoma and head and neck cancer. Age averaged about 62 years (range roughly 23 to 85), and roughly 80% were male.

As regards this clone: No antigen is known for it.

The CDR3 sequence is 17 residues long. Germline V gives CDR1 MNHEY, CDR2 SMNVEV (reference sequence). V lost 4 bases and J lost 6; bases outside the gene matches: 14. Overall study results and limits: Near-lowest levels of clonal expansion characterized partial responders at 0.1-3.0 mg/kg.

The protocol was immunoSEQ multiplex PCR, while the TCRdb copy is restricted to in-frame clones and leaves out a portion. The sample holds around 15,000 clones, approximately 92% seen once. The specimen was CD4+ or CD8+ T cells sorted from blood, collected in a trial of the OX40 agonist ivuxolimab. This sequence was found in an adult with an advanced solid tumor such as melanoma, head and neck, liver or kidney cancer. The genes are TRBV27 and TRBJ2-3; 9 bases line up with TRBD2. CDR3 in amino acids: CASSSLTSGHAWDTQYF. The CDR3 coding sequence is TGTGCCAGCAGTTCTCTGACTAGCGGCCACGCCTGGGATACGCAGTATTTT.